The 25 T cell receptor beta chains below were found in one sample sequenced in a study of blood T cell repertoires in COVID-19. Assay: immunoSEQ multiplex PCR; the TCRdb copy retains only in-frame clones and omits some. The sample includes around 44,000 clones, around 81% seen only once; the top ten take 39%. The sample comprised peripheral blood. Receptor source: a man in his forties with active or convalescent COVID-19.

The chain is built from TRBV12-3 or TRBV12-4 and TRBJ2-3; possible D gene TRBD1, 7 bases. The CDR3 extends over 13 amino acids. The germline V and J ends were trimmed by 6 bases and 6 bases, with 13 bases remaining between them. CDR3: CASSKTGRDTQYF. In DNA, the CDR3 is TGTGCCAGCAGCAAGACAGGGAGGGATACGCAGTATTTT.

This clone has a handful of counts. The chain carries TRBV28 and TRBJ1-2; no clear D gene. V lost 2 bases to trimming and J lost 8 bases, with 15 bases between them. Germline values: CDR1 MDHEN, CDR2 SYDVKM. This CDR3 has 14 amino acids. The CDR3 DNA follows: TGTGCCAGCAGTTTAATCGGGGAGGAGCGCGGCTACACCTTC. Protein product: CASSLIGEERGYTF.

This sequence joins TRBV24-1 and TRBJ1-2, with a weak D call TRBD1 (5 bases). CDR1 KGHDR and CDR2 SFDVKD come from the germline V gene. V lost 4 bases and J 8 bases, leaving 13 bases between the germline ends. The CDR3 is 13 amino acids. CDR3 region: CATSELRGGGYTF. The CDR3 nucleotides are TGTGCCACCAGTGAACTTAGGGGAGGAGGCTACACCTTC.

CDR3 in amino acids: CAWTIALDSGNTIYF. For the CDR3, the DNA is TGTGCCTGGACAATAGCGCTAGATTCTGGAAACACCATATATTTT. The chain recombines TRBV30 with TRBJ1-3; D call uncertain. V lost 4 bases and J lost 1, with 14 bases in between. The CDR3 is made up of 15 amino acids. CDR1 is GTSNPN and CDR2 is SVGIG in the germline V gene (reference sequence).

V usage is TRBV7-9 and J usage is TRBJ2-1; tentative D call: TRBD2 (6 bases). CDR3 length: 14 amino acids. Trimming pared 1 base from V and 4 bases from J, leaving 8 bases between. Germline V gives CDR1 SEHNR, CDR2 FQNEAQ (reference sequence). The CDR3 reads CASSLGSGYNEQFF. The CDR3 region has the DNA TGTGCCAGCAGCTTAGGTAGCGGTTACAATGAGCAGTTCTTC.

The J gene is TRBJ1-6, the V gene TRBV10-3, with D unresolved. Trimming removed 8 bases at V and 6 bases at J, with 11 bases between. The CDR3 totals 13 residues. Germline V CDR1 and CDR2: ENHRY, SYGVKD. CDR3 nucleotides: TGTGCCATCGCCACCCTAACTAATTCACCCCTCCACTTT. It is translated as CAIATLTNSPLHF.

V is TRBV3-1 (or the pseudogene TRBV3-2) and J is TRBJ2-5; 7 bases agree with TRBD2. The CDR3 has 12 amino acids. V was clipped by 10 bases and J by 4 bases; unmatched bases: 6. Germline lookup yields CDR1 LGHDT and CDR2 YNNKEL (reference sequence). CDR3 DNA: TGTGCCACCACCTCGGGGGGAGAGACCCAGTACTTC. This codes for CATTSGGETQYF.

The count of this clone is one. The chain combines TRBV28 with TRBJ1-2; D is ambiguous. Trimming took 1 base from V and 2 from J, leaving 2 bases between them. This CDR3 contains 12 residues. Germline V gene data show CDR1 as MDHEN and CDR2 as SYDVKM. CDR3 sequence (DNA): TGTGCCAGCAGTTTATCGAACTATGGCTACACCTTC. It specifies CASSLSNYGYTF.

In DNA, the CDR3 is TGCAGCGTTGAAGACCCTTATGGCTACACCTTC. Its protein product is CSVEDPYGYTF. This chain joins TRBV29-1 and TRBJ1-2; D is unclear. Germline loops: CDR1 SQVTM, CDR2 ANQGSEA. The CDR3 has 11 residues. V lost 0 bases to trimming and J lost 5 bases, with 4 bases between them.

V is TRBV7-8 and J is TRBJ2-1; 7 nucleotides align to TRBD1. This CDR3 is built from 16 residues. Germline V lookup: CDR1 SGHVS, CDR2 FQNEAQ. Trimming cost V 1 base and J 1 base; bases outside gene matches: 4. CDR3 bases: TGTGCCAGCAGCTTAGAAGGGGGCATATCCTACAATGAGCAGTTCTTC. Encoded protein: CASSLEGGISYNEQFF.

V and J are TRBV29-1 and TRBJ2-7, with TRBD2 identical over 12 bases. Germline V gene lookup returns CDR1 SQVTM and CDR2 ANQGSEA. The CDR3 loop spans 13 amino acids. V trimming: 7 bases; J trimming: 4 bases; junction bases outside the gene matches: 5. The CDR3 loop is CSAGTSGSYEQYF. The CDR3 nucleotides are TGCAGCGCCGGGACTAGCGGGTCTTACGAGCAGTACTTC.

This clone was detected once. The chain has TRBV10-3 and TRBJ1-1, with TRBD1 as a possible D gene (6 bases). This CDR3 region has 12 residues. Trimming took 8 bases from V and 0 from J, leaving 7 bases between them. The germline V gene encodes CDR1 ENHRY and CDR2 SYGVKD. This CDR3 is CAIQGMNTEAFF. Written as DNA, the CDR3 is TGTGCCATCCAGGGGATGAACACTGAAGCTTTCTTT.

J is TRBJ1-2 and V is TRBV6-5, with D tentatively TRBD1 (5 bases). CDR1 and CDR2 (germline): MNHEY, SVGAGI. The CDR3 contains 13 residues. The ends were cut back, 2 bases at V and 7 bases at J, with 11 bases in the middle. The CDR3 coding sequence is TGTGCCAGCAGTTACGTGGCAGGGTCTGGCTACACCTTC. Its translation: CASSYVAGSGYTF.

J is TRBJ1-2 and V is TRBV4-1; D is possibly TRBD1 (5 bases). The V end lost 0 bases, the J end lost 5 bases, and 13 bases lay between the germline ends. CDR1 and CDR2 from the germline V gene are MGHRA and YSYEKL. This CDR3 contains 15 residues. The CDR3 nucleotides are TGCGCCAGCAGCCAAGAGGGGCAGGGCCGGTATGGCTACACCTTC. Its translation: CASSQEGQGRYGYTF.

The chain employs TRBV6-5 and TRBJ1-2, with D tentatively TRBD1 (6 bases). V was trimmed by 5 bases and J by 2 bases, leaving 12 bases between them. The germline gives CDR1 MNHEY, CDR2 SVGAGI. The CDR3 runs to 14 residues. CDR3 in DNA: TGTGCCAGCAGTATCCTACAGGGCAACTATGGCTACACCTTC. Translation gives CASSILQGNYGYTF.

This clone has just one count. The V call is TRBV6-6, the J call TRBJ1-2; a possible D gene is TRBD1 (5 bases). Trimming pared 5 bases from V and 2 bases from J, leaving 9 bases between. Germline V gives CDR1 MNHNY, CDR2 SVGAGI (reference sequence). The CDR3 is 13 residues long. CDR3 nucleotide sequence: TGTGCCAGCAGTCGAGACAGCAACTATGGCTACACCTTC. Amino acids: CASSRDSNYGYTF.

This clone was seen a single time. This chain uses TRBV6-5 with TRBJ2-3; possibly TRBD2 for D (5 bases). Germline V CDR1 and CDR2: MNHEY, SVGAGI. The CDR3 runs to 13 residues. Trimming left V 6 bases short and J 0 bases short, with 7 bases between. CDR3 residues: CASSWTSTDTQYF. In DNA form, the CDR3 reads TGTGCCAGCAGCTGGACTAGCACAGATACGCAGTATTTT.

This clone was observed a few times. The V call is TRBV6-5, the J call TRBJ2-1; D may be TRBD2 (6 bases). Looked up from germline, CDR1 is MNHEY and CDR2 is SVGAGI. The CDR3 contains 15 residues. Trimming took off 2 bases at V and 6 bases at J, with 14 bases between the two ends. Written as DNA, the CDR3 is TGTGCCAGCAGTTACGGGGGGAGAAGTCTCAATGAGCAGTTCTTC. Translating it yields CASSYGGRSLNEQFF.

The CDR3 bases are TGTGCCAGCAGTTTATTGAGGACAGGGGGTAACAAACTGTTTTTT. This encodes CASSLLRTGGNKLFF. The chain joins TRBV27 to TRBJ1-4, with 10 bases identical to TRBD1. From germline, CDR1 is MNHEY and CDR2 SMNVEV (reference sequence). V gave up 1 base and J gave up 11 bases; unmatched junction bases: 7. The CDR3 is 15 amino acids.

V and J are TRBV7-8 and TRBJ2-3; D ambiguous. Germline loops: CDR1 SGHVS, CDR2 FQNEAQ. This CDR3 region has 12 residues. Trimming took off 5 bases at V and 3 bases at J, with 6 bases between the two ends. In nucleotides, the CDR3 is TGTGCCAGCAGCCTCATGACAGATACGCAGTATTTT. It translates to CASSLMTDTQYF.

This clone occurred a few times. This chain links TRBV2 with TRBJ1-2; 7 bases are a match to TRBD1. V lost 1 base, J lost 5 bases, and 4 bases stayed unmatched. The length of the CDR3 is 14 residues. Germline V gene lookup returns CDR1 SNHLY and CDR2 FYNNEI. CDR3 DNA sequence: TGTGCCAGCAGTGAAGAGGGGACAGAGTATGGCTACACCTTC. Translating it yields CASSEEGTEYGYTF.

The chain uses TRBV5-1 and TRBJ2-2; 15 bases line up with TRBD2. The CDR3 has 18 residues. Germline V lookup: CDR1 SGHRS, CDR2 YFSETQ. Unmatched junction bases numbered 5, after V lost 3 bases and J lost 2 bases. The CDR3 loop is CASSSRTSGGANTGELFF. The CDR3 DNA sequence: TGCGCCAGCAGCTCTAGGACTAGCGGGGGGGCCAACACCGGGGAGCTGTTTTTT. The whole variable domain, remainder taken from reference TRBV5-1 and TRBJ2-2, is KAGVTQTPRYLIKTRGQQVTLSCSPISGHRSVSWYQQTPGQGLQFLFEYFSETQRNKGNFPGRFSGRQFSNSRSEMNVSTLELGDSALYLCASSSRTSGGANTGELFFGEGSRLTVL.

This sequence joins TRBV5-5 and TRBJ2-7; 9 bases fit TRBD2. The trim removed 0 bases at V and 10 bases at J, leaving 11 bases unmatched. CDR1 is SGHKS, CDR2 YYEKEE, per germline (reference sequence). This CDR3 spans 15 amino acids. The DNA of the CDR3 is TGTGCCAGCAGCTTGGACGCGGGGCTAGCGGGACGTCAGTACTTC. Translation: CASSLDAGLAGRQYF. Drawing the rest from reference TRBV5-5 and TRBJ2-7, the complete variable domain is DAGVTQSPTHLIKTRGQQVTLRCSPISGHKSVSWYQQVLGQGPQFIFQYYEKEERGRGNFPDRFSARQFPNYSSELNVNALLLGDSALYLCASSLDAGLAGRQYFGPGTRLTVT.

V is TRBV10-3 and J is TRBJ1-1, with a possible D match to TRBD1 (5 bases). The CDR3 is 14 amino acids. Germline CDR1 reads ENHRY; CDR2 reads SYGVKD. The ends were cut back, 3 bases at V and 5 bases at J, with 13 bases in the middle. The CDR3 coding sequence is TGTGCCATCAGTGACAGGGCTTCAAGAACTGAAGCTTTCTTT. Its protein product is CAISDRASRTEAFF.

This chain uses TRBV19 with TRBJ1-3, with D uncertain. The CDR3 covers 15 residues. V was cut by 5 bases and J by 3 bases, with 14 bases left in between. Looked up from germline, CDR1 is LNHDA and CDR2 is SQIVND (reference sequence). The CDR3 loop reads CASSWLQSLGNTIYF. The CDR3 DNA reads as TGTGCCAGTAGTTGGTTACAGTCGCTTGGAAACACCATATATTTT.